The source of this T cell receptor (beta chain) is a study of siplizumab effects on memory and regulatory T cells. Study-wide findings and caveats: The drug siplizumab significantly decreased the alloreactive sequences that could be traced to unstimulated CD4+ memory cells. The study did not confirm that proliferating Tregs from siplizumab cultures were suppressive. The diversity of naive T cells seemed greater than that of memory cells, and their alloresponse contribution seemed major. Roughly 75-96% of proliferating clones (CD4+ or CD8+) could not be assigned a naive or memory phenotype.

Profiled with immunoSEQ multiplex PCR; TCRdb holds only in-frame clones, not every one. The table has around 100,000 clones, about 91% seen once. V lost 6 bases, J lost 2 bases, and 11 bases lay in between. The CDR3 totals 13 residues. The germline gives CDR1 SQVTM, CDR2 ANQGSEA. A remark on this clone: What it recognizes is unknown.

Sequencing used CD4+ T cells sorted from blood. The source is a human donor in good health. The rearrangement joins TRBV29-1 to TRBJ2-4; no definite D call. CDR3 loop: CSVRLNSKNIQYF. For the CDR3, the DNA is TGCAGCGTCCGTCTTAATTCCAAAAACATTCAGTACTTC.